Following are 27 T cell receptor beta chains from one sample sequenced in a study of vaccination and CD4 T cells after COVID-19. Documented treatment: approximately 9-day PBMC culture with coronavirus spike peptide pools or control peptides (ViraFEST assay). For these TCRs, the target antigens are not known. The Oncomine TCR Beta short-read assay was applied to DNA of cultured CD4+ T cells. A single record per CDR3 protein comes from TCRdb applying MiXCR to the PCR reads. Of over 15,000 distinct CDR3 sequences in the sample, about half were seen once. The source material was CD4+ T cells from blood, cultured in vitro, sampled after SARS-CoV-2 vaccination. The origin of the receptors is a human donor who had recovered from COVID-19.

The CDR3 protein is CASSLDGLAGETQYF. The CDR3 bases are TGTGCCAGCAGCTTAGATGGGCTAGCCGGGGAGACCCAGTACTTC. V and J are TRBV11-3 and TRBJ2-5; D is possibly TRBD2 (5 bases). Trimming stripped 0 bases from V and 5 bases from J, with 13 bases between. This CDR3 comprises 15 residues. Germline CDR1 is SGHNT and CDR2 is YENEEA.

This clonotype was counted a few times. V gene TRBV20-1 combines with J gene TRBJ2-3; possible D gene TRBD2, 5 bases. Trimming left V 3 bases short and J 2 bases short, with 12 bases between. Germline CDR1 DFQATT, CDR2 SNEGSKA (reference sequence). CDR3 length: 14 amino acids. DNA for the CDR3: TGCAGTGCTAGTGAGGGAAAACTCACAGATACGCAGTATTTT. It encodes CSASEGKLTDTQYF.

This rearrangement joins TRBV6-5 to TRBJ1-1; D possibly corresponds to TRBD1 (6 bases). Germline-derived CDR1 and CDR2 are MNHEY and SVGAGI. The CDR3 has 14 residues. Trimming stripped 2 bases from V and 7 bases from J, with 14 bases between. The CDR3 bases are TGTGCCAGCAGTTACCGGGGGCAGGGGAGTGAAGCTTTCTTT. Its translation: CASSYRGQGSEAFF.

The chain recombines TRBV15 with TRBJ1-4; D not certain. This CDR3 region has 14 residues. V was shortened by 4 bases and J by 9 bases, with 15 bases between the two germline ends. Germline V gives CDR1 LNHNV, CDR2 YYDKDF (reference sequence). The CDR3 region has the DNA TGTGCCACCAGCACCCGACAAACGCTAAAAAAACTGTTTTTT. Residues: CATSTRQTLKKLFF.

This clonotype was observed a handful of times. V usage is TRBV11-2 and J usage is TRBJ1-2; 7 bases align to TRBD1. The V and J ends lost 5 bases and 8 bases, in that order; junction bases with no gene match: 8. This CDR3 has 13 residues. Per the germline V gene, CDR1 is SGHAT and CDR2 is FQNNGV. CDR3: CASSPTGSGGYTF. The CDR3 DNA reads TGTGCCAGCAGCCCGACAGGGTCCGGCGGCTACACCTTC.

This clonotype was counted between two and nine times. The rearrangement uses TRBV27 and TRBJ1-2, with 9 positions matching TRBD1. CDR1 is MNHEY and CDR2 is SMNVEV in the germline V gene (reference sequence). The CDR3 length is 15 residues. Trimming at V came to 5 bases and at J to 5 bases, leaving 9 bases not matched to a gene. CDR3 residues: CASSPGTGFNYGYTF. The CDR3 bases are TGTGCCAGCAGTCCCGGGACAGGGTTTAATTATGGCTACACCTTC.

The V and J genes are TRBV7-9 and TRBJ1-1; D is unresolved. Trimming cost V 5 bases and J 1 base, with 8 bases left between them. This CDR3 is built from 13 residues. CDR1 and CDR2 from the germline V gene are SEHNR and FQNEAQ (reference sequence). In DNA form, the CDR3 reads TGTGCCAGCAGCCATCGCGGGAACACTGAAGCTTTCTTT. This sequence encodes CASSHRGNTEAFF.

This clonotype was counted only a few times. The chain recombines TRBV24-1 with TRBJ2-3, with TRBD2 matching over 12 bases. The CDR3 totals 18 residues. Germline V gene sequence: CDR1 KGHDR, CDR2 SFDVKD. The V gene end was trimmed by 5 bases and the J gene end by 2 bases; junction bases not matched to a gene: 10. CDR3 bases: TGTGCCACCAGTGGAAACAGACTAGCGGGGGACCTCACAGATACGCAGTATTTT. Its protein is CATSGNRLAGDLTDTQYF.

This clonotype was seen more than once but under ten times. V usage is TRBV7-2 and J usage is TRBJ1-1, with a tentative D call TRBD1 (6 bases). The germline CDR1 and CDR2 sequences are SGHTA and FQGNSA. V was cut by 6 bases and J by 7 bases, with 21 bases left in between. This CDR3 is 15 amino acids long. The CDR3 bases are TGTGCCAGCAGTCACCAAACCCCAGGACAGCTTGAAGCTTTCTTT. Protein sequence: CASSHQTPGQLEAFF.

The chain couples TRBV20-1 to TRBJ1-6; D is perhaps TRBD1 (6 bases). V was shortened by 4 bases and J by 13 bases, with 17 bases between the two germline ends. Germline CDR1 reads DFQATT; CDR2 reads SNEGSKA (reference sequence). CDR3 length: 13 amino acids. CDR3 region: CSANQMEGGPLHF. The CDR3 region has the DNA TGCAGTGCTAACCAAATGGAAGGGGGGCCCCTCCACTTT.

This chain uses TRBV4-2 with TRBJ2-5; TRBD2 agrees at 7 bases. CDR1 is LGHNA and CDR2 is YNFKEQ in the germline V gene. J was trimmed by 6 bases and V by 0 bases; bases with no gene match: 13. The CDR3 runs 17 residues. CDR3 in amino acids: CASSQDISGTFYKTQYF. CDR3 sequence (DNA): TGTGCCAGCAGCCAAGATATCAGCGGGACTTTTTATAAGACCCAGTACTTC.

This clonotype occurred a few times. The V gene is TRBV6-1, the J gene TRBJ1-2; the match to TRBD1 covers 10 bases. This CDR3 contains 14 residues. Unmatched junction bases numbered 8, after V lost 5 bases and J lost 8 bases. CDR1 MNHNS and CDR2 SASEGT come from the germline V gene. The CDR3: CASSNLGQGRGYTF. The DNA of the CDR3 is TGTGCCAGCAGTAACCTGGGACAGGGGCGAGGCTACACCTTC.

The chain links TRBV25-1 to TRBJ1-1; D remains ambiguous. Germline assignment: CDR1 MGHDK and CDR2 SYGVNS. Trimming took off 3 bases at V and 6 bases at J, with 14 bases between the two ends. The CDR3 covers 14 residues. The CDR3 sequence is CASSDLHGEAEAFF. DNA for the CDR3: TGTGCCAGCAGTGACCTTCACGGGGAGGCTGAAGCTTTCTTT.

The chain uses TRBV6-1 and TRBJ1-6, with 9 positions matching TRBD1. This CDR3 contains 16 residues. Per germline, CDR1 MNHNS and CDR2 SASEGT. V lost 6 bases, J lost 6 bases, and 9 bases stayed unmatched. The chain's CDR3 is CASRTTGGASNSPLHF. The CDR3 DNA reads TGTGCCAGCAGGACAACAGGGGGCGCTTCTAATTCACCCCTCCACTTT.

The chain joins TRBV7-2 to TRBJ2-3; 7 bases match TRBD1. CDR1 SGHTA and CDR2 FQGNSA come from the germline V gene. The CDR3 consists of 15 residues. V shed 2 bases and J 3 bases; nucleotides not matched to a gene: 5. CDR3 bases: TGTGCCAGCAGCTTACAACAGGGGAGTACAGATACGCAGTATTTT. This sequence encodes CASSLQQGSTDTQYF.

The chain carries TRBV6-2 or TRBV6-3 and TRBJ2-7; D is possibly TRBD1 or TRBD2 (5 bases each). There are 15 residues in the CDR3. Trimming cost V 4 bases and J 0 bases, with 13 bases left between them. Germline assignment: CDR1 MNHEY and CDR2 SVGEGT. CDR3 in amino acids: CASSWGGTSSYEQYF. CDR3 nucleotides: TGTGCCAGCAGTTGGGGCGGCACTAGCTCCTACGAGCAGTACTTC.

Only a few counts were recorded for this clonotype. The V gene is TRBV27, the J gene TRBJ1-2, with 8 positions matching TRBD1. Trimming took 6 bases from V and 8 from J; bases not matched to a gene: 8. The V gene's germline CDR1 is MNHEY and CDR2 SMNVEV (reference sequence). This CDR3 region has 13 residues. The DNA of the CDR3 is TGTGCCAGCAGCTCGACGGGACAGGCCGGCTACACCTTC. This sequence encodes CASSSTGQAGYTF.

This chain links TRBV7-3 with TRBJ2-1, with 7 bases aligning to TRBD2. CDR1 and CDR2 from the germline V gene are SGHTA and FQGTGA. This CDR3 is built from 13 residues. After removal of 5 bases from V and 10 bases from J, the junction contained 8 bases not matched to a gene. CDR3 DNA: TGTGCCAGCAGCCCCCGGGGAGGGAGGGAGCAGTTCTTC. This sequence encodes CASSPRGGREQFF. Drawing the rest from reference TRBV7-3 and TRBJ2-1, the complete variable domain is GAGVSQTPSNKVTEKGKYVELRCDPISGHTALYWYRQSLGQGPEFLIYFQGTGAADDSGLPNDRFFAVRPEGSVSTLKIQRTERGDSAVYLCASSPRGGREQFFGPGTRLTVL.

V and J are TRBV19 and TRBJ2-1; 7 bases align to TRBD1. CDR3 length equals 13 residues. V was clipped by 6 bases and J by 9 bases; unmatched bases: 8. Germline CDR1 LNHDA, CDR2 SQIVND (reference sequence). CDR3 sequence reads: CASSQTGNVEQFF. For the CDR3, the DNA is TGTGCCAGTAGCCAGACAGGGAATGTTGAGCAGTTCTTC.

The rearrangement uses TRBV4-2 and TRBJ2-5; D remains unclear. The CDR3 sequence is 13 residues long. V was cut by 0 bases and J by 2 bases, with 4 bases left in between. Germline V lookup: CDR1 LGHNA, CDR2 YNFKEQ. The CDR3 region is CASSQEVQETQYF. CDR3 in DNA: TGTGCCAGCAGCCAAGAGGTTCAAGAGACCCAGTACTTC.

This clonotype was seen a handful of times. The rearrangement joins TRBV5-1 to TRBJ1-1; a possible D gene is TRBD1 (6 bases). Per the germline V gene, CDR1 is SGHRS and CDR2 is YFSETQ. The CDR3 sequence is 14 residues long. V shed 0 bases and J shed 10 bases, with 16 bases lying between them. The DNA of the CDR3 is TGCGCCAGCAGCTTGGCCGAACAGGGTCTGACAGCTTTCTTT. This encodes CASSLAEQGLTAFF. Filled out from reference TRBV5-1 and TRBJ1-1, the complete variable domain reads KAGVTQTPRYLIKTRGQQVTLSCSPISGHRSVSWYQQTPGQGLQFLFEYFSETQRNKGNFPGRFSGRQFSNSRSEMNVSTLELGDSALYLCASSLAEQGLTAFFGQGTRLTVV.

The V call is TRBV7-9, the J call TRBJ1-2; 7 bases match TRBD1. The CDR3 sequence is 12 residues long. The trim removed 7 bases at V and 5 bases at J, leaving 4 bases unmatched. Per germline, CDR1 SEHNR and CDR2 FQNEAQ (reference sequence). The CDR3 protein is CASTSGQYGYTF. CDR3 coding DNA: TGTGCCAGCACGTCGGGACAGTATGGCTACACCTTC.

This clonotype is judged medium-sized. The chain joins TRBV30 to TRBJ1-5, with D perhaps matching TRBD1 (5 bases). Germline V gene lookup returns CDR1 GTSNPN and CDR2 SVGIG (reference sequence). CDR3 length equals 13 residues. Trimming stripped 0 bases from V and 2 bases from J, with 5 bases between. The CDR3 loop reads CAWSVQGNQPQHF. For the CDR3, the DNA is TGTGCCTGGAGTGTACAGGGCAATCAGCCCCAGCATTTT.

By share, this clonotype ranks as medium-sized. The V gene is TRBV7-9, the J gene TRBJ1-5; 10 bases agree with TRBD1. This CDR3 is built from 14 residues. Germline-derived CDR1 and CDR2 are SEHNR and FQNEAQ (reference sequence). After removal of 5 bases from V and 6 bases from J, the junction contained 4 bases not matched to a gene. CDR3 protein: CASSIGQGGQPQHF. Here the CDR3 DNA reads TGTGCCAGCAGCATCGGACAGGGGGGTCAGCCCCAGCATTTT.

The chain carries TRBV27 and TRBJ2-5, with D perhaps being TRBD1 or TRBD2 (6 bases each). With 0 bases removed from V and 5 bases from J, the gap between germline ends came to 13 bases. This CDR3 is built from 15 residues. Germline V lookup: CDR1 MNHEY, CDR2 SMNVEV (reference sequence). CDR3 residues: CASSLSPGGAETQYF. CDR3 DNA: TGTGCCAGCAGTTTATCGCCCGGGGGCGCGGAGACCCAGTACTTC.

There are a few counts of this clonotype. The J gene is TRBJ1-1, the V gene TRBV6-1, with 7 bases that match TRBD1. The junction had 4 bases not matched to a gene; V was cut back by 5 bases and J by 7 bases. There are 12 residues in the CDR3. The germline V gene encodes CDR1 MNHNS and CDR2 SASEGT. CDR3 coding DNA: TGTGCCAGCAGTCTACAGGGGAGTGAAGCTTTCTTT. Its protein product is CASSLQGSEAFF.

This CDR3 is CATSRDLGSNEKLFF. DNA for the CDR3: TGTGCCACCAGCAGAGATTTAGGCAGTAATGAAAAACTGTTTTTT. The V gene is TRBV15, the J gene TRBJ1-4; D call uncertain. Germline values: CDR1 LNHNV, CDR2 YYDKDF (reference sequence). V was trimmed by 0 bases and J by 4 bases, leaving 9 bases between them. This CDR3 contains 15 residues. The variable domain in full, completed from reference TRBV15 and TRBJ1-4, reads DAMVIQNPRYQVTQFGKPVTLSCSQTLNHNVMYWYQQKSSQAPKLLFHYYDKDFNNEADTPDNFQSRRPNTSFCFLDIRSPGLGDTAMYLCATSRDLGSNEKLFFGSGTQLSVL.